A single sample is the source of the 4 T cell receptor beta chains below, sequenced in a study of blood T cells in healthy people across ages. Together with a sample-barcoded 5' primer, a J-beta primer mix was included in a second PCR lasting 7 to 11 cycles. TCRdb reprocessed the 5' RACE reads with MiXCR, giving one entry per CDR3 protein. The sample lists some 790,000 distinct CDR3 sequences, 29% occurring once. The sequencing sample was made of blood. Receptors were obtained from a woman aged 80 or over in good health.

Regarding this clonotype: This sequence may be a read error, since a much larger clone differs from it by one base. V is TRBV12-3 or TRBV12-4 and J is TRBJ2-3; TRBD1 matches 8 bases. This CDR3 has 18 amino acids. With V trimmed by 5 bases and J by 4 bases, 17 bases remained unmatched. DNA for the CDR3: TGTGCCAGCAGTCCCGGGACAGGAATACCTCCTAGCGCAGATACGCAGTATTTT. It is translated as CASSPGTGIPPSADTQYF.

This clonotype was detected a few times. The V and J genes are TRBV2 and TRBJ2-3, with D tentatively TRBD1 (6 bases). The CDR3 runs 14 residues. V was clipped by 7 bases and J by 6 bases, with 17 bases between them. The germline gives CDR1 SNHLY, CDR2 FYNNEI. CDR3 DNA: TGTGCCAGCAAGGGACAATCCCTCGGGGATACGCAGTATTTT. Translated, it gives CASKGQSLGDTQYF.

The rearrangement uses TRBV29-1 and TRBJ2-2; the D gene is possibly TRBD1 (5 bases). The CDR3 runs to 14 residues. Germline assignment: CDR1 SQVTM and CDR2 ANQGSEA. Trimming cost V 2 bases and J 2 bases, with 9 bases left between them. The CDR3 region is CSVERRANTGELFF. CDR3 DNA: TGCAGCGTTGAACGCAGGGCAAACACCGGGGAGCTGTTTTTT.

At least ten counts were recorded for this clonotype. V usage is TRBV6-2 or TRBV6-3 and J usage is TRBJ2-6; D tentatively fits TRBD1 or TRBD2 (6 bases each). V shed 6 bases and J shed 4 bases, with 7 bases lying between them. The CDR3 is 13 amino acids. Per germline, CDR1 MNHEY and CDR2 SVGEGT. DNA for the CDR3: TGTGCCAGCAGAGGGGGGGGGGCCAACGTCCTGACTTTC. Translated: CASRGGGANVLTF.